The 18 T cell receptor beta chains below were found in one sample sequenced in a study of OX40 agonist ivuxolimab in advanced cancers. TCRdb's table, derived via immunoSEQ multiplex PCR, lists solely in-frame clones and lacks some. The data show more than 50,000 clones, approximately 86% seen once. The sample was CD4+ or CD8+ T cells sorted from blood, taken in a trial of the OX40 agonist ivuxolimab. These receptors were collected from an adult with an advanced solid tumor such as melanoma, head and neck, liver or kidney cancer.

The rearrangement links TRBV7-2 to TRBJ1-5; TRBD1 agrees at 11 bases. The CDR3 is 15 amino acids. Germline V gene lookup returns CDR1 SGHTA and CDR2 FQGNSA. J was trimmed by 6 bases and V by 5 bases; bases with no gene match: 6. The CDR3 nucleotides read TGTGCCAGCAGCCTGGGACAGGGGGTGTTTCAGCCCCAGCATTTT. Residues: CASSLGQGVFQPQHF. Combining the CDR3 with reference TRBV7-2 and TRBJ1-5 gives the whole variable domain GAGVSQSPSNKVTEKGKDVELRCDPISGHTALYWYRQSLGQGLEFLIYFQGNSAPDKSGLPSDRFSAERTGGSVSTLTIQRTQQEDSAVYLCASSLGQGVFQPQHFGDGTRLSIL.

This clone showed up just once. The J gene is TRBJ2-3, the V gene TRBV13; perhaps TRBD2 as D (6 bases). Between the trimmed V and J ends, which lost 5 bases and 0 bases, there was a span of 18 bases. There are 17 residues in the CDR3. From germline, CDR1 is PRHDT and CDR2 FYEKMQ (reference sequence). CDR3 in DNA: TGTGCCAGCAGCCCGCGCGGGGAGCGGAGGAGCACAGATACGCAGTATTTT. As protein: CASSPRGERRSTDTQYF.

The V and J genes are TRBV7-6 and TRBJ2-2, with 8 positions matching TRBD1. The V gene's germline CDR1 is SGHVS and CDR2 FNYEAQ. There are 14 residues in the CDR3. Germline trimming cut 4 bases from V and 7 bases from J; bases unmatched to any gene: 5. The CDR3, as DNA: TGTGCCAGCAGCTGGACAGGGTCTAGCGGGGAGCTGTTTTTT. It specifies CASSWTGSSGELFF. Filled out from reference TRBV7-6 and TRBJ2-2, the complete variable domain reads GAGVSQSPRYKVTKRGQDVALRCDPISGHVSLYWYRQALGQGPEFLTYFNYEAQQDKSGLPNDRFSAERPEGSISTLTIQRTEQRDSAMYRCASSWTGSSGELFFGEGSRLTVL.

The chain links TRBV10-1 to TRBJ2-2, with unresolved D. V gave up 4 bases and J gave up 5 bases, with 8 bases separating them. Germline CDR1 and CDR2: WNHNN and SYGVQD (reference sequence). This CDR3 spans 13 amino acids. The CDR3 region has the DNA TGCGCCAGCAGTGCGATTCAAACCGGGGAGCTGTTTTTT. Protein sequence: CASSAIQTGELFF.

V usage is TRBV9 and J usage is TRBJ2-1; D perhaps matches TRBD2 (6 bases). The CDR3 is 15 residues long. Germline CDR1 and CDR2: SGDLS and YYNGEE. Trimming pared 3 bases from V and 0 bases from J, leaving 10 bases between. The CDR3 sequence: CASSEEGISYNEQFF. The DNA of the CDR3 is TGTGCCAGCAGCGAGGAGGGTATCTCCTACAATGAGCAGTTCTTC.

A few counts support this clone. J is TRBJ2-7 and V is TRBV7-9, with 8 positions matching TRBD1. CDR1 is SEHNR and CDR2 is FQNEAQ in the germline V gene (reference sequence). V was pared by 0 bases and J by 6 bases, with 7 bases of the junction left unmatched. This CDR3 has 15 amino acids. This chain's CDR3 is CASSLAGRGRIEQYF. DNA of the CDR3: TGTGCCAGCAGCTTAGCGGGCAGGGGGCGCATCGAGCAGTACTTC.

The genes are TRBV7-6 and TRBJ1-3; TRBD1 aligns across 8 bases. Germline CDR1 is SGHVS and CDR2 is FNYEAQ. Trimming took 2 bases from V and 4 from J; bases not matched to a gene: 10. The length of the CDR3 is 17 residues. CDR3 coding DNA: TGTGCCAGCAGCTTAAACCCCCCCGGGACAGGCGGAAACACCATATATTTT. Its translation: CASSLNPPGTGGNTIYF.

J is TRBJ2-3 and V is TRBV7-2; tentatively, D is TRBD1 or TRBD2 (6 bases each). The CDR3 extends over 14 amino acids. Per germline, CDR1 SGHTA and CDR2 FQGNSA. Trimming took 6 bases from V and 2 from J, leaving 12 bases between them. CDR3 sequence (DNA): TGTGCCAGCAGGCGGGACATAAACACAGATACGCAGTATTTT. Translating it yields CASRRDINTDTQYF. The full variable domain, rest sourced from reference TRBV7-2 and TRBJ2-3, is GAGVSQSPSNKVTEKGKDVELRCDPISGHTALYWYRQSLGQGLEFLIYFQGNSAPDKSGLPSDRFSAERTGGSVSTLTIQRTQQEDSAVYLCASRRDINTDTQYFGPGTRLTVL.

V gene TRBV7-9 combines with J gene TRBJ2-1; 9 nucleotides align to TRBD1. Germline trimming cut 5 bases from V and 3 bases from J; bases unmatched to any gene: 17. The CDR3 loop spans 19 amino acids. Per the germline V gene, CDR1 is SEHNR and CDR2 is FQNEAQ (reference sequence). As DNA, the CDR3 is TGTGCCAGCAGCCTCGGACAGGGGAGGTACTCAGTTGGCTACAATGAGCAGTTCTTC. As protein: CASSLGQGRYSVGYNEQFF.

The rearrangement uses TRBV30 and TRBJ1-5; 9 positions match TRBD1. V was pared by 7 bases and J by 4 bases, with 5 bases of the junction left unmatched. CDR3 size: 13 residues. Germline lookup yields CDR1 GTSNPN and CDR2 SVGIG (reference sequence). The CDR3 DNA sequence: TGTGCCTCAACCGGGACAGGGAATCAGCCCCAGCATTTT. Protein: CASTGTGNQPQHF.

V usage is TRBV21-1 and J usage is TRBJ2-2; TRBD2 is taken as the D call from the table, unchecked against the DNA. TRBV21-1 is flagged as a pseudogene. This CDR3 has 16 amino acids. As DNA, the CDR3 is TGTGCCAGCAGCAAAGTAGGGAGAATCGACACCGGGGAGCTGTTTTTT. Protein product: CASSKVGRIDTGELFF.

The J gene is TRBJ2-2, the V gene TRBV28; TRBD1 matches at 7 bases. CDR1 and CDR2 from the germline V gene are MDHEN and SYDVKM. The CDR3 extends over 13 amino acids. The V segment lost 2 bases and the J segment 8 bases; nucleotides outside the gene matches: 2. The CDR3 loop reads CASSLDRVGELFF. For the CDR3, the DNA is TGTGCCAGCAGTTTAGACAGGGTGGGGGAGCTGTTTTTT.

The chain couples TRBV7-8 to TRBJ2-2, with 9 nucleotides matching TRBD1. The CDR3 length is 15 residues. Germline V gene lookup returns CDR1 SGHVS and CDR2 FQNEAQ. Trimming cost V 4 bases and J 8 bases; bases outside gene matches: 8. The CDR3 is CASSWDRVNVGELFF. The CDR3 nucleotides are TGTGCCAGCAGCTGGGACAGGGTAAACGTAGGGGAGCTGTTTTTT.

With respect to this clone: The germline gene is not matched at one end of the junction; a read error may be the cause. The chain is built from TRBV5-4 and TRBJ1-1; D uncertain. The CDR3 is 15 amino acids. CDR1 is SGHNT, CDR2 YYREEE, per germline (reference sequence). CDR3 amino acids: CASSQDYGKNTEAFF. The CDR3, as DNA: TGCGCCAGCAGCCAAGATTACGGCAAGAACACTGAAGCTTTCTTT.

The chain combines TRBV11-2 with TRBJ2-3, with D unresolved. CDR3 length equals 16 residues. V lost 1 base and J lost 5, with 16 bases in between. From germline, CDR1 is SGHAT and CDR2 FQNNGV. The CDR3 sequence: CASSLGSGGFGDTQYF. As DNA, the CDR3 is TGTGCCAGCAGCTTAGGAAGTGGTGGTTTTGGAGATACGCAGTATTTT. The whole variable domain, remainder taken from reference TRBV11-2 and TRBJ2-3, is EAGVAQSPRYKIIEKRQSVAFWCNPISGHATLYWYQQILGQGPKLLIQFQNNGVVDDSQLPKDRFSAERLKGVDSTLKIQPAKLEDSAVYLCASSLGSGGFGDTQYFGPGTRLTVL.

The rearrangement joins TRBV7-2 to TRBJ2-1, with D maybe TRBD1 (6 bases). Germline V gene sequence: CDR1 SGHTA, CDR2 FQGNSA. The CDR3 runs 13 residues. The germline V and J ends were trimmed by 5 bases and 4 bases, with 9 bases remaining between them. The CDR3 spells CASSPDRYNEQFF. The DNA of the CDR3 is TGTGCCAGCAGCCCGGACAGATACAATGAGCAGTTCTTC.

This clone was detected only once. The chain links TRBV27 to TRBJ2-2; 8 bases agree with TRBD2. V dropped 6 bases and J dropped 0; count of bases not matched to a gene: 3. The CDR3 has 15 residues. CDR1 is MNHEY, CDR2 SMNVEV, per germline (reference sequence). The CDR3, as DNA: TGTGCCAGCAGCCGACTAGCGTCGAACACCGGGGAGCTGTTTTTT. This sequence encodes CASSRLASNTGELFF.

The chain carries TRBV28 and TRBJ2-3, with 7 nucleotides matching TRBD1. Germline loops: CDR1 MDHEN, CDR2 SYDVKM. V shed 7 bases and J 3 bases; nucleotides not matched to a gene: 16. The length of the CDR3 is 17 residues. DNA of the CDR3: TGTGCCAGCATCCATCGCCTACCCGACAGGGTGACAGATACGCAGTATTTT. This gives the protein CASIHRLPDRVTDTQYF.